What follows are 12 T cell receptor beta chains derived from one specimen sequenced in a study of blood T cell repertoires in COVID-19. TCRdb keeps only in-frame clones here, not all; method: immunoSEQ multiplex PCR. The data hold around 360,000 clones, with around 87% observed a single time. The sample consisted of PBMCs or T cells enriched from blood (not recorded which). These receptors originate from a man between 40 and 49 years old in a cohort exposed to, infected with or recovered from COVID-19 (not recorded which).

The V gene is TRBV19, the J gene TRBJ2-1; 7 bases agree with TRBD2. Germline CDR1 LNHDA, CDR2 SQIVND (reference sequence). The CDR3 consists of 13 residues. Trimming at V came to 5 bases and at J to 8 bases, leaving 6 bases not matched to a gene. The CDR3 nucleotides read TGTGCCAGTAGTGCCGGGAGGAACGATGAGCAGTTCTTC. Translating it yields CASSAGRNDEQFF.

This clone has only a few counts. The chain carries TRBV6-6 and TRBJ2-4; 8 bases fit TRBD2. Per germline, CDR1 MNHNY and CDR2 SVGAGI (reference sequence). Losses at the gene ends were 5 bases for V and 4 bases for J; bases not matched to a gene: 16. The CDR3 length is 18 residues. CDR3 in DNA: TGTGCCAGCAGTCCCCTAGTATCCAGCGGGAGATCAAAAAACATTCAGTACTTC. This sequence encodes CASSPLVSSGRSKNIQYF.

The rearrangement links TRBV28 to TRBJ2-5, with a possible D match to TRBD2 (6 bases). Trimming took 6 bases from V and 5 from J, leaving 13 bases between them. Germline V gene sequence: CDR1 MDHEN, CDR2 SYDVKM. The CDR3 sequence is 13 residues long. The CDR3 nucleotides are TGTGCCAGCAGGTCCCGGAGGGAGGAGACCCAGTACTTC. Translation: CASRSRREETQYF.

The chain has TRBV5-1 and TRBJ2-7; 7 nucleotides align to TRBD2. Germline V gene data show CDR1 as SGHRS and CDR2 as YFSETQ. CDR3 length equals 14 residues. V lost 0 bases and J lost 4; bases outside the gene matches: 4. The DNA for the CDR3 is TGCGCCAGCAGCTTGGGGGGAGGGCAGTACGAGCAGTACTTC. As protein: CASSLGGGQYEQYF.

The V gene is TRBV18, the J gene TRBJ1-4; maybe TRBD1 (5 bases). The CDR3 contains 17 residues. Germline V gives CDR1 KGHSH, CDR2 LQKENI. V was clipped by 3 bases and J by 1 base, with 15 bases between them. Here the CDR3 reads CASSPVRGRETNEKLFF. CDR3 DNA: TGTGCCAGCTCACCCGTTAGGGGTAGAGAAACTAATGAAAAACTGTTTTTT.

The genes are TRBV5-1 and TRBJ1-1, with 12 bases that match TRBD1. The junction had 3 bases not matched to a gene; V was cut back by 5 bases and J by 1 base. The CDR3 extends over 15 amino acids. Per the germline V gene, CDR1 is SGHRS and CDR2 is YFSETQ. The CDR3, as DNA: TGCGCCAGCAGGGGACAGGGGGCCGAGAACACTGAAGCTTTCTTT. This translates into CASRGQGAENTEAFF. Full variable domain (outside the CDR3, taken from reference TRBV5-1 and TRBJ1-1): KAGVTQTPRYLIKTRGQQVTLSCSPISGHRSVSWYQQTPGQGLQFLFEYFSETQRNKGNFPGRFSGRQFSNSRSEMNVSTLELGDSALYLCASRGQGAENTEAFFGQGTRLTVV.

This chain uses TRBV2 with TRBJ1-1; 9 nucleotides line up with TRBD1. Germline V gene lookup returns CDR1 SNHLY and CDR2 FYNNEI. V lost 10 bases, J lost 5 bases, and 8 bases stayed unmatched. The CDR3 is made up of 13 amino acids. The CDR3 region is CATRQGVGTEAFF. The CDR3 bases are TGTGCCACCAGACAGGGGGTTGGTACTGAAGCTTTCTTT.

The rearrangement uses TRBV6-1 and TRBJ2-7, with D possibly matching TRBD2 (5 bases). This CDR3 has 15 residues. Trimming left V 3 bases short and J 1 base short, with 13 bases between. CDR1 and CDR2 from the germline V gene are MNHNS and SASEGT. CDR3 region: CASSDPRGNSYEQYF. Here the CDR3 DNA reads TGTGCCAGCAGTGACCCCCGGGGTAATTCCTACGAGCAGTACTTC.

The chain joins TRBV19 to TRBJ2-1; D possibly corresponds to TRBD2 (5 bases). The CDR3 runs to 15 residues. CDR1 LNHDA and CDR2 SQIVND come from the germline V gene (reference sequence). V was pared by 6 bases and J by 4 bases, with 16 bases between. As DNA, the CDR3 is TGTGCCAGTAGCGCCTCGGGGTATTGGTACAATGAGCAGTTCTTC. As protein: CASSASGYWYNEQFF. Looking up the rest from reference TRBV19 and TRBJ2-1 gives the full variable domain: DGGITQSPKYLFRKEGQNVTLSCEQNLNHDAMYWYRQDPGQGLRLIYYSQIVNDFQKGDIAEGYSVSREKKESFPLTVTSAQKNPTAFYLCASSASGYWYNEQFFGPGTRLTVL.

The V call is TRBV27, the J call TRBJ1-5; 7 nucleotides match TRBD1. The CDR3 spans 13 residues. CDR1 and CDR2 from the germline V gene are MNHEY and SMNVEV (reference sequence). V gave up 5 bases and J gave up 5 bases; unmatched junction bases: 3. The CDR3 bases are TGTGCCAGCAGTCGACAGGGCGATCAGCCCCAGCATTTT. This encodes CASSRQGDQPQHF.

V usage is TRBV24-1 and J usage is TRBJ1-5, with 8 bases identical to TRBD1. The junction had 7 bases not matched to a gene; V was cut back by 4 bases and J by 6 bases. The CDR3 totals 15 residues. CDR1 is KGHDR, CDR2 SFDVKD, per germline. CDR3 DNA: TGTGCCACCAGTGACCCCGGACAGGGCGGTCAGCCCCAGCATTTT. Translation: CATSDPGQGGQPQHF.

The chain couples TRBV28 to TRBJ1-2, with D possibly being TRBD1 (6 bases). The CDR3 runs to 15 residues. Germline CDR1 is MDHEN and CDR2 is SYDVKM. The V gene lost 6 bases and the J gene lost 2 bases, with 16 bases spanning the gap. CDR3 sequence (DNA): TGTGCCAGCAGCCGGAACCCTAGGGGGAACTATGGCTACACCTTC. This encodes CASSRNPRGNYGYTF.